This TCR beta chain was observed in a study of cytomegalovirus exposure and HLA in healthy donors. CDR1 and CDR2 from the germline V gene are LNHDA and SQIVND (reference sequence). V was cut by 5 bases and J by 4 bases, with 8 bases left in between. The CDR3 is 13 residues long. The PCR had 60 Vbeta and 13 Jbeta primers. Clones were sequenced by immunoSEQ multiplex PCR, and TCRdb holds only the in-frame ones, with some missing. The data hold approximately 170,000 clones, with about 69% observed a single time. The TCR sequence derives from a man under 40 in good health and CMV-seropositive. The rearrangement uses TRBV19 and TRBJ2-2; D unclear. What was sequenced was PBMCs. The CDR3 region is CASSWSLTGELFF. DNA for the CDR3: TGTGCCAGTAGTTGGAGCCTCACCGGGGAGCTGTTTTTT.